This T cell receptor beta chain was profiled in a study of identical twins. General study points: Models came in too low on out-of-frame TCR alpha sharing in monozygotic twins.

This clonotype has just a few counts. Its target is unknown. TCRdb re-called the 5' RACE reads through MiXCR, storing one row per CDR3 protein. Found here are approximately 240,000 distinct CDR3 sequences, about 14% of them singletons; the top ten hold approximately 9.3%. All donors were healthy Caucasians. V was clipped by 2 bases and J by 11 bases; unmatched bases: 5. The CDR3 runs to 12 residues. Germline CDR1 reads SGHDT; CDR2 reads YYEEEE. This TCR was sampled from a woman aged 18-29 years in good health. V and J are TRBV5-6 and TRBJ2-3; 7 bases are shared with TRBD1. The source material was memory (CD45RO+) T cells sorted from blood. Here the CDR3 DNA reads TGTGCCAGCAGCTTATTTCGGACAGGGCAGTATTTT. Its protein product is CASSLFRTGQYF.